A selection of T cell receptor beta chains follows, all from one sample in a study of PD-1 blockade in classical Hodgkin lymphoma. The protocol was immunoSEQ multiplex PCR, while the TCRdb copy is restricted to in-frame clones and leaves out a portion. The top ten hold 3% to 4% of the sample, which has 20,000 to 30,000 clones, 69% seen once. The sequenced sample was peripheral blood mononuclear cells (PBMCs), obtained at baseline. The receptors were sampled from a human donor with classical Hodgkin lymphoma. Both conserved end residues are part of each CDR3. D genes are given only for firm matches. The size entry is marked missing in some rows and otherwise reads once, few, many or a size class.

>TRBV29-1|TRBJ1-4|-|TRBD1
CSVVRGGFTNEKLFF
TGCAGCGTTGTGAGAGGGGGCTTCACTAATGAAAAACTGTTTTTT
>TRBV27|TRBJ2-2|-|-
CASSLMGPSNTGELFF
TGTGCCAGCAGTTTAATGGGACCTTCGAACACCGGGGAGCTGTTTTTT
>TRBV7-2|TRBJ2-1|-|-
CASSLGSPSSDSGEQFF
TGTGCCAGCAGCTTAGGGTCTCCCTCTAGCGATTCTGGTGAGCAGTTCTTC
>TRBV7-9|TRBJ2-3|-|TRBD2
CASSFGTTSDTQYF
TGTGCCAGCAGCTTCGGGACTACCTCTGATACGCAGTATTTT
>TRBV10-3|TRBJ2-7|-|-
CAISDLDSSYEQYF
TGTGCCATCAGTGATTTGGACAGCTCCTACGAGCAGTACTTC
>TRBV4-3|TRBJ2-7|-|TRBD2
CASSQRTSGASQQYF
TGCGCCAGCAGCCAACGGACTAGCGGGGCCTCCCAGCAGTACTTC
>TRBV7-9|TRBJ2-7|few|-
CASSSGTREQYF
TGTGCCAGCAGTTCCGGGACAAGAGAGCAGTACTTC
>TRBV5-1|TRBJ1-1|once|-
CASSLEGNTEAFF
TGCGCCAGCAGCTTGGAAGGGAACACTGAAGCTTTCTTT
>TRBV27|TRBJ2-4|-|-
CASSSGARHNIQYF
TGTGCCAGCAGTTCGGGGGCGCGACACAACATTCAGTACTTC
>TRBV28|TRBJ1-2|-|-
CASSLRRGRYGYTF
TGTGCCAGCAGTTTACGACGGGGGCGTTATGGCTACACCTTC
>TRBV6-6|TRBJ1-2|-|TRBD1
CASSYSPRGPYGYTF
TGTGCCAGCAGTTACTCACCCAGGGGGCCATATGGCTACACCTTC
>TRBV7-2|TRBJ2-3|-|TRBD2
CASSGLAGGPADTQYF
TGTGCCAGCAGCGGACTAGCGGGGGGGCCGGCAGATACGCAGTATTTT
>TRBV5-4|TRBJ2-3|-|TRBD2
CASTKSSGGAPDTQYF
TGTGCCAGCACAAAGTCTAGCGGGGGGGCCCCAGATACGCAGTATTTT
>TRBV6-5|TRBJ1-5|-|-
CASSYSFHQPQHF
TGTGCCAGCAGTTACTCGTTCCATCAGCCCCAGCATTTT
>TRBV5-4|TRBJ2-2|-|-
CASSLGQTGELFF
TGTGCCAGCAGCTTGGGTCAGACCGGGGAGCTGTTTTTT
>TRBV6-5|TRBJ1-5|-|-
CASTYSGRKSNQPQHF
TGTGCCAGCACCTACTCCGGACGGAAAAGCAATCAGCCCCAGCATTTT
>TRBV7-9|TRBJ1-2|medium-sized|-
CASSLGGNGYTF
TGTGCCAGCAGCTTAGGAGGGAATGGCTACACCTTC
>TRBV7-9|TRBJ2-1|-|-
CASSPLWGGLEQFF
TGTGCCAGCAGCCCCCTCTGGGGGGGCCTTGAGCAGTTCTTC
>TRBV7-8|TRBJ2-5|-|-
CASSSDEGEETQYF
TGTGCCAGCAGCTCCGATGAAGGTGAAGAGACCCAGTACTTC
>TRBV5-1|TRBJ2-3|-|-
CASSPGAFTDTQYF
TGCGCCAGCAGCCCCGGGGCTTTCACAGATACGCAGTATTTT